Listed below are T cell receptor beta chains from one sample, sequenced in a study of post-analysis software for immune sequencing data. TCRdb ran MiXCR on the PCR reads and lists one entry per CDR3 protein. The sample yields almost 700,000 distinct CDR3 sequences, more than 50% seen once. Material for sequencing was blood. Receptors originate from a girl between 2 and 10 years old with multiple sclerosis. Both conserved end residues are part of each CDR3. Each record gives: clone size, J gene, V gene, CDR3 protein. The size entry is marked missing in some rows and otherwise reads once, few, many or a size class.

abundance: NA; j_gene: TRBJ2-5; v_gene: TRBV7-2; CDR3aa: CASSPPGRSTQYF
abundance: once; j_gene: TRBJ2-3; v_gene: TRBV20-1; CDR3aa: CSARNEERVTDTQYF
abundance: NA; j_gene: NA; v_gene: TRBV5-1; CDR3aa: CASSLQPDTDYEQYF
abundance: NA; j_gene: TRBJ2-1; v_gene: TRBV12-3/TRBV12-4; CDR3aa: CASSLVGYNEQFF
abundance: few; j_gene: NA; v_gene: TRBV29-1; CDR3aa: CSVEVTSDYEQYF
abundance: few; j_gene: TRBJ2-3; v_gene: TRBV7-9; CDR3aa: CASSLVAGDTDTQYF
abundance: NA; j_gene: TRBJ2-1; v_gene: TRBV27; CDR3aa: CASSFFVAGGRDEQFF
abundance: NA; j_gene: TRBJ2-1; v_gene: TRBV20-1; CDR3aa: CSARGTSGTYNEQFF
abundance: once; j_gene: TRBJ2-5; v_gene: TRBV29-1; CDR3aa: CSVAGRVGETQYF
abundance: few; j_gene: TRBJ1-2; v_gene: TRBV4-3; CDR3aa: CASSQVPGERYGYTF
abundance: few; j_gene: TRBJ2-5; v_gene: TRBV7-8; CDR3aa: CASSFYRGPETQYF
abundance: NA; j_gene: TRBJ2-7; v_gene: TRBV10-1; CDR3aa: CASSITGAGEQYF
abundance: few; j_gene: NA; v_gene: TRBV7-8; CDR3aa: CASSLKTYEQYF
abundance: NA; j_gene: TRBJ2-1; v_gene: TRBV12-3/TRBV12-4; CDR3aa: CATEWGSSYNEQFF
abundance: NA; j_gene: TRBJ2-5; v_gene: TRBV5-1; CDR3aa: CASSSGPSGRRVQYF
abundance: NA; j_gene: TRBJ1-2; v_gene: TRBV10-1; CDR3aa: CASSESIEGQNGYTF
abundance: NA; j_gene: TRBJ1-5; v_gene: TRBV6-6; CDR3aa: CASSYSGPQHF
abundance: NA; j_gene: TRBJ1-4; v_gene: TRBV6-6; CDR3aa: CASSGHSREKLFF
abundance: NA; j_gene: TRBJ2-1; v_gene: TRBV5-5; CDR3aa: CASSLLGGGYNEQFF
abundance: NA; j_gene: TRBJ1-1; v_gene: TRBV12-3/TRBV12-4; CDR3aa: CASNPDTYTEAFF
abundance: once; j_gene: TRBJ2-5; v_gene: TRBV20-1; CDR3aa: CSARGERMYQETQYF
abundance: once; j_gene: TRBJ2-1; v_gene: TRBV2; CDR3aa: CASTEALAPSVNEQFF
abundance: NA; j_gene: TRBJ2-1; v_gene: TRBV27; CDR3aa: CASSLREGHFYEQFF
abundance: few; j_gene: TRBJ2-3; v_gene: TRBV20-1; CDR3aa: CSARDPRGTSGRRGPDTQYF
abundance: NA; j_gene: TRBJ1-2; v_gene: TRBV4-3; CDR3aa: CASSQDNPAVNYGYTF
abundance: few; j_gene: TRBJ2-7; v_gene: TRBV7-2; CDR3aa: CASSPAWVGSGGEQYF
abundance: NA; j_gene: TRBJ2-3; v_gene: TRBV4-2; CDR3aa: CASSQVLGVAQYF
abundance: NA; j_gene: TRBJ2-7; v_gene: TRBV6-2/TRBV6-3; CDR3aa: CASSYRGDSSYEQYF
abundance: NA; j_gene: TRBJ2-3; v_gene: TRBV6-1; CDR3aa: CASSVARTSTDTQYF
abundance: NA; j_gene: TRBJ2-5; v_gene: TRBV7-6; CDR3aa: CASSLGGSHQETRYF
abundance: NA; j_gene: TRBJ2-1; v_gene: TRBV7-2; CDR3aa: CASSYGLAVSYNEQFF
abundance: NA; j_gene: NA; v_gene: TRBV7-9; CDR3aa: CASSFSQNPNEQYF
abundance: NA; j_gene: TRBJ2-7; v_gene: TRBV2; CDR3aa: CASKVEASSYEQYF
abundance: NA; j_gene: TRBJ2-3; v_gene: TRBV10-1; CDR3aa: CASSESPRRVQDTQYF
abundance: few; j_gene: TRBJ2-5; v_gene: TRBV20-1; CDR3aa: CSASRASGPQETQYF
abundance: NA; j_gene: TRBJ1-2; v_gene: TRBV29-1; CDR3aa: CSVEGSQGYTF
abundance: NA; j_gene: TRBJ2-1; v_gene: TRBV7-6; CDR3aa: CASSLGYGGAFNEQFF
abundance: NA; j_gene: TRBJ2-3; v_gene: TRBV20-1; CDR3aa: CSAQLAGGPDTDTQYF
abundance: NA; j_gene: TRBJ2-3; v_gene: TRBV5-1; CDR3aa: CASSLETSGGVTSTDTQYF
abundance: few; j_gene: TRBJ2-1; v_gene: TRBV6-2/TRBV6-3; CDR3aa: CASSYSPGGYNEQFF
abundance: NA; j_gene: TRBJ2-1; v_gene: TRBV20-1; CDR3aa: CSAPAWTALNEQFF
abundance: NA; j_gene: TRBJ1-1; v_gene: TRBV4-1; CDR3aa: CASSQDYTEAFF
abundance: NA; j_gene: TRBJ2-3; v_gene: TRBV5-1; CDR3aa: CASSSGAGGVSTDTQYF
abundance: once; j_gene: TRBJ2-7; v_gene: TRBV6-2/TRBV6-3; CDR3aa: CASSQGGQQYF
abundance: NA; j_gene: TRBJ2-1; v_gene: TRBV6-5; CDR3aa: CASSPGQPNNEQFF
abundance: once; j_gene: TRBJ2-7; v_gene: TRBV4-2; CDR3aa: CASSQEWTSGAQYF
abundance: NA; j_gene: TRBJ2-5; v_gene: TRBV7-6; CDR3aa: CASSITRRETQYF
abundance: NA; j_gene: TRBJ1-1; v_gene: TRBV15; CDR3aa: CATSRGVDWMAFF
abundance: few; j_gene: TRBJ2-1; v_gene: TRBV20-1; CDR3aa: CSARDIQREGQNEQFF
abundance: NA; j_gene: TRBJ2-3; v_gene: TRBV20-1; CDR3aa: CSARKGSTDTQYF
abundance: NA; j_gene: TRBJ2-1; v_gene: TRBV7-8; CDR3aa: CASSLARFGRVNNEQFF
abundance: NA; j_gene: TRBJ2-1; v_gene: TRBV5-1; CDR3aa: CASREGGDNNEQFF
abundance: NA; j_gene: TRBJ2-7; v_gene: TRBV15; CDR3aa: CATSRDRQAGGEIQYF
abundance: NA; j_gene: NA; v_gene: TRBV6-2/TRBV6-3; CDR3aa: CASSLTPTGGETQYF